This is a list of T cell receptor beta chains from one sample in a study of T-cell reconstitution after alpha-beta-depleted transplantation in children. TCRdb processed the PCR reads anew with MiXCR; each CDR3 protein has one entry. The profile shows fewer than 400,000 distinct CDR3 sequences, just over 20% of them singletons. The source was PBMCs from the stem cell graft donor, collected from the stem cell graft. All receptors come from a human donor who donated a stem cell graft to a child with acute myeloid leukemia. CDR3s include the opening cysteine and the closing phenylalanine or tryptophan. Fields, in order: V gene, clone size, D gene, J gene, CDR3 DNA, CDR3 protein. A D gene is named only where the DNA matches it firmly. Clone size is given for some rows only: seen once, a few or many times, or a class if the clone is expanded.

v_gene: TRBV18
abundance: many
d_gene: .
j_gene: TRBJ2-7
CDR3nt: TGTGCCAGCTCACCCCCGGCCCTTACAGGCTACGAGCAGTACTTC
CDR3aa: CASSPPALTGYEQYF

v_gene: TRBV6-5
abundance: many
d_gene: .
j_gene: TRBJ2-5
CDR3nt: TGTGCCAGCAGTTACAACGGGATGGAGACCCAGTACTTC
CDR3aa: CASSYNGMETQYF

v_gene: TRBV20-1
abundance: .
d_gene: TRBD2
j_gene: TRBJ2-7
CDR3nt: TGCAGTGCTAGGCCCTTAGCGGGTAACTCCTACGAGCAGTACTTC
CDR3aa: CSARPLAGNSYEQYF

v_gene: TRBV7-2
abundance: .
d_gene: .
j_gene: TRBJ1-6
CDR3nt: TGTGCCAGCAGCTTTTCATACAGTAGCTCCTATAATTCACCCCTCCACTTT
CDR3aa: CASSFSYSSSYNSPLHF

v_gene: TRBV28
abundance: few
d_gene: TRBD1
j_gene: TRBJ2-7
CDR3nt: TGTGCCAGCAGGCCACAGGGGGCAAGGTACGAGCAGTACTTC
CDR3aa: CASRPQGARYEQYF

v_gene: TRBV6-6
abundance: many
d_gene: .
j_gene: TRBJ1-1
CDR3nt: TGTGCCAGCAGTCCCGGGCCCACTGAAGCTTTCTTT
CDR3aa: CASSPGPTEAFF

v_gene: TRBV20-1
abundance: many
d_gene: TRBD1
j_gene: TRBJ2-5
CDR3nt: TGCAGTGCTAATCAGGGGGCGCGGGAGACCCAGTACTTC
CDR3aa: CSANQGARETQYF

v_gene: TRBV7-2
abundance: .
d_gene: TRBD2
j_gene: TRBJ2-3
CDR3nt: TGTGCCAGCAGCTTAGTGGCGGGAGGACCTACCACAGATACGCAGTATTTT
CDR3aa: CASSLVAGGPTTDTQYF

v_gene: TRBV20-1
abundance: few
d_gene: .
j_gene: TRBJ2-3
CDR3nt: TGCAGTGCTAGAGGCGGGGCGGGGCGAACAGATACGCAGTATTTT
CDR3aa: CSARGGAGRTDTQYF

v_gene: TRBV5-1
abundance: .
d_gene: TRBD2
j_gene: TRBJ2-5
CDR3nt: TGCGCCAGCAGCCCGATAGCGGGGCAAGAGACCCAGTACTTC
CDR3aa: CASSPIAGQETQYF

v_gene: TRBV20-1
abundance: .
d_gene: TRBD2
j_gene: TRBJ2-7
CDR3nt: TGCAGTGCTATCGGGGGGGACGAGCAGTACTTC
CDR3aa: CSAIGGDEQYF

v_gene: TRBV20-1
abundance: many
d_gene: .
j_gene: TRBJ2-5
CDR3nt: TGCAGTGCTGGAAGGGGGGGGGAGACCCAGTACTTC
CDR3aa: CSAGRGGETQYF

v_gene: TRBV11-2
abundance: few
d_gene: TRBD2
j_gene: TRBJ2-1
CDR3nt: TGTGCCAGCAGCTTAAGGGCCCGGACTAGCGGGAGTGGGTCCTACAATGAGCAGTTCTTC
CDR3aa: CASSLRARTSGSGSYNEQFF

v_gene: TRBV29-1
abundance: many
d_gene: .
j_gene: TRBJ2-5
CDR3nt: TGCAGCGTTGACACTGGCACGACTCAAGAGACCCAGTACTTC
CDR3aa: CSVDTGTTQETQYF

v_gene: TRBV7-2
abundance: few
d_gene: .
j_gene: TRBJ2-1
CDR3nt: TGTGCCAGCAGCTTTAGTAGCGGAAACAGTTACAATGAGCAGTTCTTC
CDR3aa: CASSFSSGNSYNEQFF

v_gene: TRBV7-2
abundance: .
d_gene: .
j_gene: TRBJ1-6
CDR3nt: TGTGCCAGCAGCTTAGATGGATCACCCCTCCACTTT
CDR3aa: CASSLDGSPLHF

v_gene: TRBV20-1
abundance: .
d_gene: .
j_gene: TRBJ2-3
CDR3nt: TGCAGTGCTAGAGGGGTGGCTGTCACAGATACGCAGTATTTT
CDR3aa: CSARGVAVTDTQYF

v_gene: TRBV6-5
abundance: few
d_gene: .
j_gene: TRBJ2-7
CDR3nt: TGTGCCAGCAGTTCCCAGGGGTTAAGGCAGTACTTC
CDR3aa: CASSSQGLRQYF

v_gene: TRBV7-6
abundance: once
d_gene: TRBD1
j_gene: TRBJ2-7
CDR3nt: TGTGCCAGCAGCAGACAGGGACGTGGGGAGCAGTACTTC
CDR3aa: CASSRQGRGEQYF

v_gene: TRBV12-3/TRBV12-4
abundance: many
d_gene: TRBD2
j_gene: TRBJ2-1
CDR3nt: TGTGCCAGCAGTTCTAGCGGGGCCACCTACAATGAGCAGTTCTTC
CDR3aa: CASSSSGATYNEQFF

v_gene: TRBV15
abundance: .
d_gene: .
j_gene: TRBJ1-1
CDR3nt: TGTGCCACCAGCAGAGATTTGGGTGGTGAAGCTTTCTTT
CDR3aa: CATSRDLGGEAFF

v_gene: TRBV12-3/TRBV12-4
abundance: .
d_gene: .
j_gene: TRBJ1-6
CDR3nt: TGTGCCAGCAGTTTTTCGGGCTCACCCCTCCACTTT
CDR3aa: CASSFSGSPLHF